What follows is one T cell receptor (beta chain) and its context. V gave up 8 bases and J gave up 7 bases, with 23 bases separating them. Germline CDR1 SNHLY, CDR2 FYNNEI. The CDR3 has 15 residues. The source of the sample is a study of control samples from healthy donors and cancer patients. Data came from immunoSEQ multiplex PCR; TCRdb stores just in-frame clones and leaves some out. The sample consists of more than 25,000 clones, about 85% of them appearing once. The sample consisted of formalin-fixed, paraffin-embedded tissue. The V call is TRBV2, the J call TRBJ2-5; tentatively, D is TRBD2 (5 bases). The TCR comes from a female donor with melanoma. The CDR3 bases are TGTGCCAGCCCTGGGGAAGGTGGGCGTCGGGGGACCCAGTACTTC. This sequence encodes CASPGEGGRRGTQYF.